A selection of T cell receptor beta chains follows, all from one sample in a study of CD8+ T cells in alopecia areata. Produced via immunoSEQ multiplex PCR; TCRdb's table is partial and in-frame only. The sample lists some 130,000 clones; roughly three fifths were seen once. The source material was CD4+ T cells sorted from blood, sampled at week 0. These receptors were collected from a human donor with alopecia areata. The CDR3 runs from the conserved cysteine through the conserved F or W. Each record gives: D gene, V gene, J gene, clone size, CDR3 DNA, CDR3 protein. The D gene is left open where the match is weak. Some rows mark clone size as missing; the rest say once, few, many or name a class of expanded clone.

D: TRBD2; V: TRBV27; J: TRBJ2-1; size: NA; DNA: TGTGCCAGCAGCCAAGATTCTAGCGGGAGTTACAATGAGCAGTTCTTC; CDR3: CASSQDSSGSYNEQFF
D: TRBD2; V: TRBV2; J: TRBJ2-5; size: NA; DNA: TGTGCCAGCAGTCGGACTAGCGGGCGAGAGACCCAGTACTTC; CDR3: CASSRTSGRETQYF
D: TRBD2; V: TRBV5-6; J: TRBJ2-1; size: few; DNA: TGTGCCAGCAGCTTAGATACTAGCGGGGGGACCAATGAGCAGTTCTTC; CDR3: CASSLDTSGGTNEQFF
D: NA; V: TRBV4-3; J: TRBJ1-1; size: NA; DNA: TGCGCCAGCAGCCAAGACCCCCGGGAATGGGCTGAAGCTTTCTTT; CDR3: CASSQDPREWAEAFF
D: TRBD1; V: TRBV4-3; J: TRBJ1-2; size: NA; DNA: TGCGCCAGCAGCCACCTTCAGGGGGCGGGAGACTATGGCTACACCTTC; CDR3: CASSHLQGAGDYGYTF
D: TRBD1; V: TRBV14; J: TRBJ2-5; size: NA; DNA: TGTGCCAGCAGCCCGGGGGACAGGTGGGAAGAGACCCAGTACTTC; CDR3: CASSPGDRWEETQYF
D: TRBD2; V: TRBV14; J: TRBJ2-1; size: NA; DNA: TGTGCCAGCAGCCAAGGACTAGCGGGAGATATAGATGAGCAGTTCTTC; CDR3: CASSQGLAGDIDEQFF
D: TRBD1; V: TRBV7-3; J: TRBJ2-7; size: NA; DNA: TGTGCCAGCAGCTTATCCAGGGGGTACGAGCAGTACTTC; CDR3: CASSLSRGYEQYF
D: TRBD1; V: TRBV30; J: TRBJ1-3; size: NA; DNA: TGTGCCTGGACACAGGGGTTTGGAAACACCATATATTTT; CDR3: CAWTQGFGNTIYF
D: TRBD2; V: TRBV7-2; J: TRBJ2-1; size: NA; DNA: TGTGCCAGCAGGCCCACTAGCGGAAGAGGGAATGAGCAGTTCTTC; CDR3: CASRPTSGRGNEQFF
D: NA; V: TRBV4-1; J: TRBJ1-2; size: NA; DNA: TGCGCCAGCAGCCTCCGGACGGGGCCGGGGGATGGCTACACCTTC; CDR3: CASSLRTGPGDGYTF
D: TRBD1; V: TRBV5-1; J: TRBJ2-7; size: NA; DNA: TGCGCCAGCCAAAAATCCGGGACAGGAACCTACGAGCAGTACTTC; CDR3: CASQKSGTGTYEQYF
D: TRBD2; V: TRBV5-4; J: TRBJ2-3; size: few; DNA: TGTGCCAGCAGCTTCGGGACTAGCCCGCTGGTAGATACGCAGTATTTT; CDR3: CASSFGTSPLVDTQYF
D: TRBD2; V: TRBV5-1; J: TRBJ2-5; size: NA; DNA: TGCGCCAGCTACTTAGGACTAGCGGCCGGGACCCAGTACTTC; CDR3: CASYLGLAAGTQYF
D: TRBD1; V: TRBV6-6; J: TRBJ1-2; size: NA; DNA: TGTGCCAGCAGTTACTCGACAGGGAACTATGGCTACACCTTC; CDR3: CASSYSTGNYGYTF
D: TRBD2; V: TRBV5-1; J: TRBJ2-1; size: few; DNA: TGCGCCAGCAGCTGGGGACTGGTAGGTAGCGGGGCTCTCTCCTACAATGAGCAGTTCTTC; CDR3: CASSWGLVGSGALSYNEQFF
D: TRBD2; V: TRBV5-1; J: TRBJ2-1; size: NA; DNA: TGCGCCAGCATGTCTAGCGGGGGAAACAATGAGCAGTTCTTC; CDR3: CASMSSGGNNEQFF
D: TRBD1; V: TRBV10-3; J: TRBJ1-1; size: NA; DNA: TGTGCCATCAGTGCGGGACAGGGAGGCACTGAAGCTTTCTTT; CDR3: CAISAGQGGTEAFF
D: NA; V: TRBV27; J: TRBJ1-2; size: NA; DNA: TGTGCCAGCAGTTTGGCAGGGCGTCGGAACTATGGCTACACCTTC; CDR3: CASSLAGRRNYGYTF
D: TRBD1; V: TRBV5-1; J: TRBJ1-1; size: few; DNA: TGCGCCAGCAGCGTGGACAGGGGGACTGAAGCTTTCTTT; CDR3: CASSVDRGTEAFF
D: TRBD1; V: TRBV5-4; J: TRBJ1-4; size: NA; DNA: TGTGCCAGCAGCCCCGGACAGGGCAGGAGGGAAAAACTGTTTTTT; CDR3: CASSPGQGRREKLFF
D: NA; V: TRBV5-1; J: TRBJ2-2; size: NA; DNA: TGCGCCAGCAGCTTGGCGAAGGCGAACACCGGGGAGCTGTTTTTT; CDR3: CASSLAKANTGELFF
D: NA; V: TRBV18; J: TRBJ2-2; size: NA; DNA: TGTGCCAGCTCACAGGACCAGGGTCCCGGGGAGCTGTTTTTT; CDR3: CASSQDQGPGELFF
D: NA; V: TRBV20-1; J: TRBJ1-1; size: NA; DNA: TGCAGTGCGCAACAGGGTTCTGAAGCTTTCTTT; CDR3: CSAQQGSEAFF
D: NA; V: TRBV7-8; J: TRBJ1-5; size: few; DNA: TGTGCCAGCAGCCGGTCCCCCCGGGGCAATCAGCCCCAGCATTTT; CDR3: CASSRSPRGNQPQHF
D: TRBD1; V: TRBV5-1; J: TRBJ2-6; size: few; DNA: TGCGCCAGCAGCTTAGGGGGCACTGGGGCCAACGTCCTGACTTTC; CDR3: CASSLGGTGANVLTF
D: NA; V: TRBV7-2; J: TRBJ1-1; size: few; DNA: TGTGCCAGCAGCTTAGCGATGAGGAACACTGAAGCTTTCTTT; CDR3: CASSLAMRNTEAFF
D: NA; V: TRBV23-1; J: TRBJ1-4; size: few; DNA: TGCGCCAGCACTCATCCAGGGGACTGTGAAAAACTGTTTTTT; CDR3: CASTHPGDCEKLFF
D: NA; V: TRBV27; J: TRBJ1-5; size: NA; DNA: TGTGCCAGCAGTTTTCGCCTGGGAGGGGGGGGAAACCAGCCCCAGCATTTT; CDR3: CASSFRLGGGGNQPQHF
D: NA; V: TRBV2; J: TRBJ2-5; size: NA; DNA: TGTGCCAGCACCAGAGACGTGGGAGGCCAAGAGACCCAGTACTTC; CDR3: CASTRDVGGQETQYF
D: TRBD1; V: TRBV29-1; J: TRBJ1-1; size: NA; DNA: TGCAGCCTGATGCAGGGGGGCACTGAAGCTTTCTTT; CDR3: CSLMQGGTEAFF
D: NA; V: TRBV5-1; J: TRBJ2-7; size: NA; DNA: TGCGCCAGCAGAGCTTCGGCGGGTTCCTACGAGCAGTACTTC; CDR3: CASRASAGSYEQYF
D: NA; V: TRBV4-2; J: TRBJ1-4; size: few; DNA: TGTGCCAGCAGCCAAGATCGGCCCGGGGTGGGGAAACTGTTTTTT; CDR3: CASSQDRPGVGKLFF
D: TRBD2; V: TRBV18; J: TRBJ2-5; size: NA; DNA: TGTGCCAGCTCACTAGGGACTAGCGATGGAGGAGAGACCCAGTACTTC; CDR3: CASSLGTSDGGETQYF
D: TRBD2; V: TRBV4-2; J: TRBJ2-5; size: NA; DNA: TGTGCCAGCAGCCAAGATCGGATGGGACTAGCGGGGGCTGAAGAGACCCAGTACTTC; CDR3: CASSQDRMGLAGAEETQYF
D: TRBD1; V: TRBV2; J: TRBJ1-1; size: few; DNA: TGTGCCAGCAGTGAAAAGGACAGGGTGGAGAGCACTGAAGCTTTCTTT; CDR3: CASSEKDRVESTEAFF
D: NA; V: TRBV4-1; J: TRBJ1-5; size: NA; DNA: TGCGCCAGCAGCCATAGGACGGATAGCAATCAGCCCCAGCATTTT; CDR3: CASSHRTDSNQPQHF
D: NA; V: TRBV6-5; J: TRBJ2-5; size: NA; DNA: TGTGCCAGCAGCGGTGGAGTATGGGAGACCCAGTACTTC; CDR3: CASSGGVWETQYF
D: NA; V: TRBV2; J: TRBJ2-5; size: few; DNA: TGTGCCAGCAGTGTAGCCGGGACTTCACAAGAGACCCAGTACTTC; CDR3: CASSVAGTSQETQYF
D: NA; V: TRBV5-1; J: TRBJ2-7; size: NA; DNA: TGCGCCAGCAGCTTGGATACAGGGTTCGGGTACGAGCAGTACTTC; CDR3: CASSLDTGFGYEQYF
D: TRBD1; V: TRBV6-5; J: TRBJ2-3; size: few; DNA: TGTGCCAGCAGTCGAAGACAGGGCGCAGATACGCAGTATTTT; CDR3: CASSRRQGADTQYF
D: NA; V: TRBV10-3; J: TRBJ1-5; size: NA; DNA: TGTGCCATCAGTGACAGGGAGGACGGCAATCAGCCCCAGCATTTT; CDR3: CAISDREDGNQPQHF
D: TRBD2; V: TRBV7-7; J: TRBJ2-3; size: NA; DNA: TGTGCCAGCAGCCCGAGCGGGGGGGCGGATACGCAGTATTTT; CDR3: CASSPSGGADTQYF
D: NA; V: TRBV7-2; J: TRBJ2-5; size: NA; DNA: TGTGCCAGCAGCTCCATCCGGGGCCTCCAAGAGACCCAGTACTTC; CDR3: CASSSIRGLQETQYF
D: NA; V: TRBV6-5; J: TRBJ1-2; size: NA; DNA: TGTGCCAGCAGTTACCGTACAGTGAGCACTAACTATGGCTACACCTTC; CDR3: CASSYRTVSTNYGYTF
D: NA; V: TRBV7-3; J: TRBJ1-6; size: NA; DNA: TGTGCCAGCAGCCCACACGGGGGGGATTCACCCCTCCACTTT; CDR3: CASSPHGGDSPLHF
D: NA; V: TRBV13; J: TRBJ2-4; size: NA; DNA: TGTGCCAGCAGCGGGCGGGGCGCAGCCAAAAACATTCAGTACTTC; CDR3: CASSGRGAAKNIQYF
D: NA; V: TRBV4-1; J: TRBJ1-5; size: once; DNA: TGCGCCAGCAGCCATCATCGGGGGCCCCAGCATTTT; CDR3: CASSHHRGPQHF
D: NA; V: TRBV30; J: TRBJ1-5; size: few; DNA: TGTGCCTGGAGTGTCAGGGAAACTTTTAGCAATCAGCCCCAGCATTTT; CDR3: CAWSVRETFSNQPQHF
D: TRBD2; V: TRBV28; J: TRBJ2-7; size: NA; DNA: TGTGCCAGCAGCCGGACCGGACTAGCGGTTACCCTAGAGCAGTACTTC; CDR3: CASSRTGLAVTLEQYF
D: NA; V: TRBV9; J: TRBJ2-5; size: NA; DNA: TGTGCCAGCAGCGTAGCGGGGGGCGAGACCCAGTACTTC; CDR3: CASSVAGGETQYF
D: NA; V: TRBV7-9; J: TRBJ1-2; size: few; DNA: TGTGCCAGCAGCCCCCAAGGGGGAACGGGGAGAGGGAGCTACACCTTC; CDR3: CASSPQGGTGRGSYTF
D: TRBD2; V: TRBV6-1; J: TRBJ2-5; size: NA; DNA: TGTGCCAGCAGTGTAACCGGGACTAGCGGGAGAGAGACCCAGTACTTC; CDR3: CASSVTGTSGRETQYF
D: NA; V: TRBV27; J: TRBJ2-1; size: once; DNA: TGTGCCAGCAGCCGACGGGGGAGCTCCTACAATGAGCAGTTCTTC; CDR3: CASSRRGSSYNEQFF
D: TRBD2; V: TRBV18; J: TRBJ2-7; size: NA; DNA: TGTGCCAGCTCACGAGATGGGTACGGGAGGCACACTCTGAGCTCCTACGAGCAGTACTTC; CDR3: CASSRDGYGRHTLSSYEQYF
D: TRBD2; V: TRBV5-1; J: TRBJ2-1; size: NA; DNA: TGCGCCAGCAGCAGGGGACTAGCGGGGGAGTCCTACAATGAGCAGTTCTTC; CDR3: CASSRGLAGESYNEQFF
D: NA; V: TRBV4-3; J: TRBJ2-3; size: few; DNA: TGCGCCAGCAGCCAAGGAAGCGTTGGCACAGATACGCAGTATTTT; CDR3: CASSQGSVGTDTQYF